The TCR beta chain described here comes from a study of shared clonotypes between healthy human individuals. CDR3 length: 14 amino acids. V trimming: 5 bases; J trimming: 0 bases; junction bases outside the gene matches: 4. CDR1 and CDR2 (germline): SGHTA, FQGNSA. Naive CD8 isolation took CD45RO-negative cells positively selected for CCR7 and excluded terminally differentiated effector memory CD45RA+ cells. Sequencing was performed with immunoSEQ multiplex PCR; in TCRdb, only in-frame clones are kept and a portion is missing. The sample carries about 2.2 million clones, roughly 91% recorded once. The sequenced material came from naive CD8+ T cells from PBMCs. The clonotype comes from a young man in good health. Some clones in this sample may be carry-over from other donors' samples. The chain has TRBV7-2 and TRBJ2-7; 7 bases line up with TRBD2. CDR3 in amino acids: CASSGGGSSYEQYF. The CDR3 region has the DNA TGTGCCAGCAGCGGAGGCGGGAGCTCCTACGAGCAGTACTTC.